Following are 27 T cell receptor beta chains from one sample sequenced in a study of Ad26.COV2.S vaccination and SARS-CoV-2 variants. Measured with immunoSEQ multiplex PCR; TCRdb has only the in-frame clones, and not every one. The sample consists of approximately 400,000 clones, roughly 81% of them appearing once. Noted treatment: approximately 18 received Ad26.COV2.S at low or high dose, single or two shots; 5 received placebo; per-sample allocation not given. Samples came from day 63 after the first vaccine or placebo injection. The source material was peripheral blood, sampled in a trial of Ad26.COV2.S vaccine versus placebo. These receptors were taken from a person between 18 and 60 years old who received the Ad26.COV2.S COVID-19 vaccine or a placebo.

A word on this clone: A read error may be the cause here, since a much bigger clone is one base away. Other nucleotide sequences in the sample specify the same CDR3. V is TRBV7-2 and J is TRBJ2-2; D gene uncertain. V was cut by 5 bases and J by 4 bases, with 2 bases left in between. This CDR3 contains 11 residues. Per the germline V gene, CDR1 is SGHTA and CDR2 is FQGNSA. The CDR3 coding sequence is TGTGCCAGCAGCCCCACCGGGGAGCTGTTTTTT. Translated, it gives CASSPTGELFF.

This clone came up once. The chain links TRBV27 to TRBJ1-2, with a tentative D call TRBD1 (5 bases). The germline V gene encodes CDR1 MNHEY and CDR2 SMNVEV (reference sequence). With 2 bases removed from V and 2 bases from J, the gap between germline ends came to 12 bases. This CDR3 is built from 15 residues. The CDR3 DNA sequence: TGTGCCAGCAGTTTAAAAGGGGAGTGGAACTATGGCTACACCTTC. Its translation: CASSLKGEWNYGYTF.

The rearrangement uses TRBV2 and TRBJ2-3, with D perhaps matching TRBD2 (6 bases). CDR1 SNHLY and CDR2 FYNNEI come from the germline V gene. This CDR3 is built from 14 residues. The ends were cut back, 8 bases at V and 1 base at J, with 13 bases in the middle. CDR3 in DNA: TGTGCCAGCTGGGGGGAAGCGGGCACAGATACGCAGTATTTT. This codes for CASWGEAGTDTQYF.

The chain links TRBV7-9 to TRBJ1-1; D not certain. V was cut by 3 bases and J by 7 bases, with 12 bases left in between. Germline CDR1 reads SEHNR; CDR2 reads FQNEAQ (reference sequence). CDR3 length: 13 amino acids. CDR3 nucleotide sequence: TGTGCCAGCAGCTTTCCTCCCAGCAGTGAAGCTTTCTTT. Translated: CASSFPPSSEAFF.

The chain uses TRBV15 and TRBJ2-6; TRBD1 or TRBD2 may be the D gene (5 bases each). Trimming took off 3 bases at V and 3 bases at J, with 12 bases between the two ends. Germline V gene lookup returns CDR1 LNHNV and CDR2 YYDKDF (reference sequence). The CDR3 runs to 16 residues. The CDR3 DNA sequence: TGTGCCACCAGCAGGGGGACGGATTTTGGGGCCAACGTCCTGACTTTC. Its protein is CATSRGTDFGANVLTF.

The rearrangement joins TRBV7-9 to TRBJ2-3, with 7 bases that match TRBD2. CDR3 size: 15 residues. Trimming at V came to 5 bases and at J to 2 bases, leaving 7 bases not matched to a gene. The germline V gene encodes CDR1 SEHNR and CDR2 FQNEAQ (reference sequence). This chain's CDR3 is CASSQSGAHTDTQYF. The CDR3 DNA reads TGTGCCAGCAGCCAAAGCGGGGCTCACACAGATACGCAGTATTTT.

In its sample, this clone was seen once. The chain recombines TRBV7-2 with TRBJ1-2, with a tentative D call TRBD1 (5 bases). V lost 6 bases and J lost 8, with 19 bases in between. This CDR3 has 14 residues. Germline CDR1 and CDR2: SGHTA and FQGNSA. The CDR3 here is CASSIDGDRRGYTF. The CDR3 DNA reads TGTGCCAGCAGTATAGACGGGGACCGGAGAGGCTACACCTTC.

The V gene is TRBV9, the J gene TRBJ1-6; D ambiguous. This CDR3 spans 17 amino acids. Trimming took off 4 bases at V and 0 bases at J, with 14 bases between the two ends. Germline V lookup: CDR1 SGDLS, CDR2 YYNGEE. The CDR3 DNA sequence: TGTGCCAGCAGCCCCAGGAGGCAGAGCTCCTATAATTCACCCCTCCACTTT. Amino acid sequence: CASSPRRQSSYNSPLHF.

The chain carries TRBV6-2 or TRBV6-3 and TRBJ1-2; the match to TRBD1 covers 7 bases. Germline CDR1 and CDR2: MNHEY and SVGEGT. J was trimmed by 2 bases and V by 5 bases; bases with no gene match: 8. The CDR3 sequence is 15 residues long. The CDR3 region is CASSHRKGQNYGYTF. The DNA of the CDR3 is TGTGCCAGCAGTCACAGAAAGGGACAGAACTATGGCTACACCTTC.

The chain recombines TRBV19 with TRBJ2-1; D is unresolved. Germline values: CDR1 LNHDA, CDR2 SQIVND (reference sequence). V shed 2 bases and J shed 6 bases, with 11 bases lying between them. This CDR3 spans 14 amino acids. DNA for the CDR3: TGTGCCAGTAGTATATTGATCCCAAGCAATGAGCAGTTCTTC. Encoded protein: CASSILIPSNEQFF.

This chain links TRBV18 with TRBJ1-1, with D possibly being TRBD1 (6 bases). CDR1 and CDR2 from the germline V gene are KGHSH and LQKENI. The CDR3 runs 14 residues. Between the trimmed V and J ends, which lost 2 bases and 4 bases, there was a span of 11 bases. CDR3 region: CASSPKGEVTEAFF. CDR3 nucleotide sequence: TGTGCCAGCTCACCAAAGGGGGAGGTCACTGAAGCTTTCTTT.

CDR3 residues: CASSYSQGGGSNIQYF. DNA of the CDR3: TGTGCCAGCAGTTACTCTCAGGGAGGAGGGTCAAACATTCAGTACTTC. V and J are TRBV6-6 and TRBJ2-4, with a possible D match to TRBD2 (6 bases). Trimming pared 0 bases from V and 6 bases from J, leaving 15 bases between. This CDR3 is 16 amino acids long. CDR1 is MNHNY, CDR2 SVGAGI, per germline (reference sequence).

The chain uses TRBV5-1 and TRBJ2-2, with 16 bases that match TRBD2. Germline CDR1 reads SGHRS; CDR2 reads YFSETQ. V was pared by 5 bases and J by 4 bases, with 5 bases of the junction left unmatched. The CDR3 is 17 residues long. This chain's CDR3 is CASRKGLAGGTTGELFF. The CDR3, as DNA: TGCGCCAGCAGAAAGGGACTAGCGGGAGGGACCACCGGGGAGCTGTTTTTT. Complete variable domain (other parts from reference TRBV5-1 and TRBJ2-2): KAGVTQTPRYLIKTRGQQVTLSCSPISGHRSVSWYQQTPGQGLQFLFEYFSETQRNKGNFPGRFSGRQFSNSRSEMNVSTLELGDSALYLCASRKGLAGGTTGELFFGEGSRLTVL.

The CDR3 is CASSPPGRLVPGLAGPRDTGELFF. The CDR3 nucleotides read TGCGCCAGCAGCCCTCCGGGACGACTGGTCCCGGGACTAGCGGGACCAAGGGACACCGGGGAGCTGTTTTTT. The chain joins TRBV5-1 to TRBJ2-2, with 13 nucleotides matching TRBD2. The germline CDR1 and CDR2 sequences are SGHRS and YFSETQ. J gave up 3 bases and V 4 bases, and 27 bases lay outside the gene matches. The CDR3 sequence is 24 residues long.

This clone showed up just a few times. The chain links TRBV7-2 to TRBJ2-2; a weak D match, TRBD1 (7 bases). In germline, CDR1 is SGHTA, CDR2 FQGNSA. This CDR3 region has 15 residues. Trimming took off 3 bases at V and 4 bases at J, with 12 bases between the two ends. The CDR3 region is CASSFWQGGTGELFF. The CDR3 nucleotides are TGTGCCAGCAGCTTTTGGCAGGGGGGCACCGGGGAGCTGTTTTTT.

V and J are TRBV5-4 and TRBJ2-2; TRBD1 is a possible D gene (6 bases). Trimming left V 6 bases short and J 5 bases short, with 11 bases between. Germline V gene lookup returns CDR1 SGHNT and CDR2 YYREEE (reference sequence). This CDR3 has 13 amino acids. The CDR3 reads CASNQGKTGELFF. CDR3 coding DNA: TGTGCCAGCAACCAGGGGAAGACCGGGGAGCTGTTTTTT.

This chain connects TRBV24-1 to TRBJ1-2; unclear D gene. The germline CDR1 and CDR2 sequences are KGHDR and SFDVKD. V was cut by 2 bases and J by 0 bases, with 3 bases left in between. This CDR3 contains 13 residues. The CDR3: CATSDSTNYGYTF. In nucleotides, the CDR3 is TGTGCCACCAGTGATTCGACTAACTATGGCTACACCTTC.

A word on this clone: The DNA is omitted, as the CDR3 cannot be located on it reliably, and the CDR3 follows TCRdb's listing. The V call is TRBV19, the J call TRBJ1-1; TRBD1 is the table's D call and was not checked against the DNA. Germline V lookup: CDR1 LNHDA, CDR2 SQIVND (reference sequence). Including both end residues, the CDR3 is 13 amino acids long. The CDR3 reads CASSIVGTGTTFF.

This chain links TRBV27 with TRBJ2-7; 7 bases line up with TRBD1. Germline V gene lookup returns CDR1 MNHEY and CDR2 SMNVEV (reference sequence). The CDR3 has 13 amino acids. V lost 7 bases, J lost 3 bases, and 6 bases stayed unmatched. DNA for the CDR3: TGTGCCAGCATGAGGACAGGTAGCTACGAGCAGTACTTC. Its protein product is CASMRTGSYEQYF.

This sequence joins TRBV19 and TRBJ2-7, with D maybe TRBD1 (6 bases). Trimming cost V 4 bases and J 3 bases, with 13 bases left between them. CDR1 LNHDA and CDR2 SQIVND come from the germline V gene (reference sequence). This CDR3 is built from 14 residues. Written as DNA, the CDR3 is TGTGCCAGTAGTACCGGGACACTTGACTACGAGCAGTACTTC. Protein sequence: CASSTGTLDYEQYF.

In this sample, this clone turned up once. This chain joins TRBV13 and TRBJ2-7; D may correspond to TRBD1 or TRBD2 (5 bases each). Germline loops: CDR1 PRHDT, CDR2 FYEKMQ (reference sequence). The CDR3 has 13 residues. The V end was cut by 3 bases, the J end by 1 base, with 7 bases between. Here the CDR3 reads CASSFEGSYEQYF. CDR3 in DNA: TGTGCCAGCAGCTTTGAGGGGTCCTACGAGCAGTACTTC.

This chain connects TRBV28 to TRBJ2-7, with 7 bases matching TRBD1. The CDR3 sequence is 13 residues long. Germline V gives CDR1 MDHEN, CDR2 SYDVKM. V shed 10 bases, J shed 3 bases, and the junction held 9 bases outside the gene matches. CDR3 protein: CATRGQADYEQYF. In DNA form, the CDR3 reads TGTGCCACCCGCGGACAGGCGGACTACGAGCAGTACTTC. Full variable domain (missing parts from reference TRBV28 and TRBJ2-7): DVKVTQSSRYLVKRTGEKVFLECVQDMDHENMFWYRQDPGLGLRLIYFSYDVKMKEKGDIPEGYSVSREKKERFSLILESASTNQTSMYLCATRGQADYEQYFGPGTRLTVT.

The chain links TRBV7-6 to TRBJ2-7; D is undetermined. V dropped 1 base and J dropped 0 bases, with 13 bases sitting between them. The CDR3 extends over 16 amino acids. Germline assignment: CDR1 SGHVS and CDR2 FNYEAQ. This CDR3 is CASSLESGRSSYEQYF. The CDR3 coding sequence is TGTGCCAGCAGCTTAGAGTCTGGCCGGAGCTCCTACGAGCAGTACTTC.

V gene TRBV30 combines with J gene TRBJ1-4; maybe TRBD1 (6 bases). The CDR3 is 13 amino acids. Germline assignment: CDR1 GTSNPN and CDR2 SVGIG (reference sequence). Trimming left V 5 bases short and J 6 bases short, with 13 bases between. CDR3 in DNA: TGTGCCTGGGCCGGGGACAAGGATGAAAAACTGTTTTTT. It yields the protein CAWAGDKDEKLFF.

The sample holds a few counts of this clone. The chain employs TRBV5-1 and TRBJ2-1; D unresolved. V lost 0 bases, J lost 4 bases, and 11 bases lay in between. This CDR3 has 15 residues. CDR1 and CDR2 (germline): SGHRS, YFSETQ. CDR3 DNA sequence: TGCGCCAGCAGCTTGGCGGTAACGGAATACAATGAGCAGTTCTTC. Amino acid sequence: CASSLAVTEYNEQFF.

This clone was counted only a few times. Written as DNA, the CDR3 is TGTGCCAGCAGTCGGACCTACACCGGGGAGCTGTTTTTT. Residues: CASSRTYTGELFF. The V call is TRBV6-2 or TRBV6-3, the J call TRBJ2-2; D unclear. The CDR3 is made up of 13 amino acids. The germline V gene has CDR1 MNHEY and CDR2 SVGEGT. V was cut by 5 bases and J by 3 bases, with 7 bases left in between.

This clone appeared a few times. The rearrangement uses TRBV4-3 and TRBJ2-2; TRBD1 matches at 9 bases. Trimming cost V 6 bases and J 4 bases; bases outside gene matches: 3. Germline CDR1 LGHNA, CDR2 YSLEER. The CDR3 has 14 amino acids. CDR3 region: CASRQQGATGELFF. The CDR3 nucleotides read TGCGCCAGCAGGCAACAGGGGGCCACCGGGGAGCTGTTTTTT.